The next 14 T cell receptor beta chains were all read from a single sample in a study of metastatic and nonmetastatic thyroid tumors. TCRdb re-called the PCR reads via MiXCR. The data hold around 26,000 clones, with about 20% observed a single time. Every patient was untreated before thyroid surgery. The sequenced sample was adjacent normal tissue. The receptors were gathered from a female donor with papillary thyroid cancer or a benign thyroid nodule (not recorded which). Some clones in this sample may be carry-over from other donors' samples.

The V and J genes are TRBV9 and TRBJ1-1; D might be TRBD1 (5 bases). The CDR3 covers 18 residues. V lost 0 bases and J 11 bases, leaving 29 bases between the germline ends. The V gene's germline CDR1 is SGDLS and CDR2 YYNGEE. The CDR3 nucleotides read TGTGCCAGCAGCGTAGCTGCGGGAAAGGCCCTGAGGGGCTTTGATGCTTTCTTT. Translated, it gives CASSVAAGKALRGFDAFF.

The rearrangement joins TRBV20-1 to TRBJ1-5, with 9 bases matching TRBD1. V was clipped by 1 base and J by 2 bases; unmatched bases: 6. Germline values: CDR1 DFQATT, CDR2 SNEGSKA (reference sequence). This CDR3 has 16 residues. The CDR3 here is CSARALQGARNQPQHF. CDR3 bases: TGCAGTGCTAGAGCTCTACAGGGGGCTCGCAATCAGCCCCAGCATTTT.

This clone occurred many times. The chain couples TRBV5-6 to TRBJ1-6; D gene unclear. This CDR3 spans 14 amino acids. Germline CDR1 and CDR2: SGHDT and YYEEEE. V lost 4 bases to trimming and J lost 6 bases, with 11 bases between them. The CDR3 DNA sequence: TGTGCCAGCAGCCCCTGGGAGTTTAATTCACCCCTCCACTTT. Translating gives CASSPWEFNSPLHF.

This clone was observed at least ten times. The chain carries TRBV4-2 and TRBJ2-5; D may be TRBD1 (6 bases). The CDR3 consists of 17 residues. The V and J ends lost 2 bases and 5 bases respectively, with 21 bases between them. Germline-derived CDR1 and CDR2 are LGHNA and YNFKEQ. The CDR3 nucleotides read TGTGCCAGCAGCCAAAATCCGGGTCACAGGGTAGGGGAGACCCAGTACTTC. It specifies CASSQNPGHRVGETQYF.

By frequency in the sample, this clone is medium-sized. The chain combines TRBV19 with TRBJ2-2, with unresolved D. This CDR3 has 13 amino acids. Trimming took off 5 bases at V and 2 bases at J, with 6 bases between the two ends. Germline CDR1 LNHDA, CDR2 SQIVND (reference sequence). CDR3 DNA sequence: TGTGCCAGTAGTCTTAGCAACACCGGGGAGCTGTTTTTT. Its translation is CASSLSNTGELFF.

J is TRBJ2-3 and V is TRBV28; 8 positions match TRBD2. The CDR3 extends over 15 amino acids. Germline CDR1 is MDHEN and CDR2 is SYDVKM. Trimming cost V 7 bases and J 6 bases; bases outside gene matches: 12. The CDR3, as DNA: TGTGCCAGCATCCCGACTAGCGTGAGGACCGATACGCAGTATTTT. Its translation is CASIPTSVRTDTQYF.

This clone has at least ten counts. The chain links TRBV7-3 to TRBJ1-1; weak D call: TRBD1 (5 bases). V was clipped by 4 bases and J by 2 bases, with 14 bases between them. Germline V gives CDR1 SGHTA, CDR2 FQGTGA. The CDR3 has 15 amino acids. CDR3 amino acids: CASSSGRRANTEAFF. The CDR3 nucleotides read TGTGCCAGCAGCTCGGGGCGGAGGGCCAACACTGAAGCTTTCTTT.

This clone came up many times. The chain employs TRBV19 and TRBJ1-5, with 10 bases aligning to TRBD1. The CDR3 spans 17 residues. Germline-derived CDR1 and CDR2 are LNHDA and SQIVND (reference sequence). Germline trimming cut 4 bases from V and 5 bases from J; bases unmatched to any gene: 11. The CDR3 DNA is TGTGCCAGTAGTACCCCGACAGGGGGCGTTAGGTATCAGCCCCAGCATTTT. Translation gives CASSTPTGGVRYQPQHF.

This clone has at least ten counts. Since a much larger clone is just one base distant, this may be a read error. The V gene is TRBV28, the J gene TRBJ2-3; D may be TRBD2 (6 bases). The CDR3 length is 15 residues. From germline, CDR1 is MDHEN and CDR2 SYDVKM. Between the trimmed V and J ends, which lost 2 bases and 2 bases, there was a span of 11 bases. The CDR3 bases are TGTGCCAGCAGTTTACCTAGCGCCCCCACAGATACGCAGTATTTT. It specifies CASSLPSAPTDTQYF.

By share, this clone counts as medium-sized. This chain connects TRBV7-8 to TRBJ2-7; TRBD2 agrees at 10 bases. The junction had 10 bases not matched to a gene; V was cut back by 5 bases and J by 3 bases. Germline CDR1 and CDR2: SGHVS and FQNEAQ. This CDR3 region has 16 residues. CDR3 sequence: CASSPRTSGGIYEQYF. The CDR3 DNA sequence: TGTGCCAGCAGCCCTCGGACTAGCGGAGGTATCTACGAGCAGTACTTC.

There are many counts of this clone. This rearrangement joins TRBV9 to TRBJ2-7; tentative D call: TRBD2 (5 bases). CDR3 length: 13 residues. From germline, CDR1 is SGDLS and CDR2 YYNGEE. Trimming left V 4 bases short and J 3 bases short, with 11 bases between. The CDR3 region is CASSTDGGYEQYF. DNA for the CDR3: TGTGCCAGCAGCACAGACGGAGGCTACGAGCAGTACTTC.

This chain connects TRBV4-3 to TRBJ2-7, with a weak D call TRBD1 (5 bases). Trimming left V 1 base short and J 3 bases short, with 10 bases between. The CDR3 totals 14 residues. Germline V gene data show CDR1 as LGHNA and CDR2 as YSLEER. The CDR3 DNA sequence: TGCGCCAGCAGCCAAGGGAGACAGAACTACGAGCAGTACTTC. Protein: CASSQGRQNYEQYF.

This clone was observed a few times. The chain combines TRBV2 with TRBJ2-7; D ambiguous. Germline lookup yields CDR1 SNHLY and CDR2 FYNNEI. V was cut by 6 bases and J by 11 bases, with 17 bases left in between. CDR3 size: 12 residues. The CDR3 DNA follows: TGTGCCAGCAGCGAGTCCCGGACCGGTGAGTACTTC. Translation gives CASSESRTGEYF.

This clone was seen repeatedly, ten times or more. The chain is built from TRBV5-4 and TRBJ1-2, with 7 positions matching TRBD1. V trimming: 4 bases; J trimming: 5 bases; junction bases outside the gene matches: 5. The germline V gene has CDR1 SGHNT and CDR2 YYREEE (reference sequence). The CDR3 has 13 residues. This chain's CDR3 is CASSTGTVYGYTF. DNA of the CDR3: TGTGCCAGCAGCACCGGGACAGTTTATGGCTACACCTTC.